The following is a TCR beta chain sequence with its context. The antigen is not known. The method was immunoSEQ multiplex PCR; TCRdb's version includes in-frame clones alone and lacks a portion of them. Of fewer than 800,000 clones in the sample, 92% are singletons; the top ten hold approximately 25%. Naive CD8 cells were CD45RO-negative, positively selected for CCR7, excluding terminally differentiated effector memory CD45RA+ cells. Participating donors were healthy, HIV-negative adults free of recent acute infections or vaccinations. This entry comes from a study of shared clonotypes between healthy human individuals. V lost 0 bases, J lost 6 bases, and 5 bases lay in between. There are 12 residues in the CDR3. Germline loops: CDR1 SGHDT, CDR2 YYEEEE. Study-level findings and limits: Roughly 5% of naive CD4 clonotypes were shared across a few donors.

The chain uses TRBV5-6 and TRBJ2-3; tentatively, D is TRBD1 or TRBD2 (5 bases each). The TCR originated in a man younger than 40 in good health. The source material was naive CD8+ T cells sorted from blood. The CDR3 sequence: CASSLGDDTQYF. The CDR3 DNA reads TGTGCCAGCAGCTTGGGGGACGATACGCAGTATTTT.